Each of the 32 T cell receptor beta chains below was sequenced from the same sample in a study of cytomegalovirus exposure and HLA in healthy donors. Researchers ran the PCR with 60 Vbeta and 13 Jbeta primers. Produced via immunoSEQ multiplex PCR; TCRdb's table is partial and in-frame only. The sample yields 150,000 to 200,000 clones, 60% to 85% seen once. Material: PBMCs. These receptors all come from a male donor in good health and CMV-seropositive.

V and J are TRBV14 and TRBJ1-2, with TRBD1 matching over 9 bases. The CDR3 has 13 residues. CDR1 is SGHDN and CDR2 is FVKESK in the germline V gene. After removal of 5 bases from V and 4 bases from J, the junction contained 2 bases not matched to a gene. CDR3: CASSLGQGYGYTF. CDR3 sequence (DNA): TGTGCCAGCAGCTTGGGACAGGGCTATGGCTACACCTTC.

The CDR3 sequence is CASRGGGYTF. The CDR3 region has the DNA TGTGCCAGCAGAGGGGGAGGCTACACCTTC. The chain uses TRBV9 and TRBJ1-2, with a tentative D call TRBD1 (6 bases). The CDR3 extends over 10 amino acids. CDR1 is SGDLS and CDR2 is YYNGEE in the germline V gene. V gave up 5 bases and J gave up 8 bases, with 7 bases separating them.

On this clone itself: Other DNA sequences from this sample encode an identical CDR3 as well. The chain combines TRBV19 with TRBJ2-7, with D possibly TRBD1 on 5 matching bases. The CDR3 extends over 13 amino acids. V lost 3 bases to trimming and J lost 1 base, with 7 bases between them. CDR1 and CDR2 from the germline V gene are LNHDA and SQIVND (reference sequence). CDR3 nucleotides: TGTGCCAGTAGTATTCAGGGTTCCTACGAGCAGTACTTC. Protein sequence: CASSIQGSYEQYF.

Written as DNA, the CDR3 is TGTGCCAGCAGCTTGGGGACAGCGAACACCGGGGAGCTGTTTTTT. It is translated as CASSLGTANTGELFF. The gene calls are TRBV7-9 and TRBJ2-2, with TRBD1 identical over 7 bases. Germline-derived CDR1 and CDR2 are SEHNR and FQNEAQ (reference sequence). The CDR3 consists of 15 residues. J gave up 0 bases and V 3 bases, and 1 base lay outside the gene matches.

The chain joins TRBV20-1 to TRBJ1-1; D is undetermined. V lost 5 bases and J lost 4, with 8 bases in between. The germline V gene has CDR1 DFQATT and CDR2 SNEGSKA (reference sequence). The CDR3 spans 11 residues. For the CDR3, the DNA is TGCAGTGCTCGCCCGGGCACTGAAGCTTTCTTT. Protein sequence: CSARPGTEAFF.

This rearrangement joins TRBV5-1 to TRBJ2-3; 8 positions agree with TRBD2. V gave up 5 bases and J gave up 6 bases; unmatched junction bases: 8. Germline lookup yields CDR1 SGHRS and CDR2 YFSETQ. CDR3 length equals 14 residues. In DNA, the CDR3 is TGCGCCAGCAGGGAAAGACCGGGGGGGGATACGCAGTATTTT. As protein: CASRERPGGDTQYF.

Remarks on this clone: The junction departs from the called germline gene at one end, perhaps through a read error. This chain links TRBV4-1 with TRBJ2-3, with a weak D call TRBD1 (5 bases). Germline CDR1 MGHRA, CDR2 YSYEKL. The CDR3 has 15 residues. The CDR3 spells CAGSQDQGYTDTQYF. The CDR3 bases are TGCGCCGGCAGCCAAGATCAGGGCTACACAGATACGCAGTATTTT.

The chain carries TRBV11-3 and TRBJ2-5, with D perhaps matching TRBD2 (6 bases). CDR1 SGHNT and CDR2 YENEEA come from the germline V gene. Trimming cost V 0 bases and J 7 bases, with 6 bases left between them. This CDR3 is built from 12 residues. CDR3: CASSLEEGTQYF. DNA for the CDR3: TGTGCCAGCAGCTTAGAGGAGGGGACCCAGTACTTC.

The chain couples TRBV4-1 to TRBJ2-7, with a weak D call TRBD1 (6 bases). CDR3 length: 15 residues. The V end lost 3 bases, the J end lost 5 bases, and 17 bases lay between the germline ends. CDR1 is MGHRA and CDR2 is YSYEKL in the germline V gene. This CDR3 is CASSHLIGGRNEQYF. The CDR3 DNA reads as TGCGCCAGCAGCCACTTGATTGGGGGCAGGAACGAGCAGTACTTC.

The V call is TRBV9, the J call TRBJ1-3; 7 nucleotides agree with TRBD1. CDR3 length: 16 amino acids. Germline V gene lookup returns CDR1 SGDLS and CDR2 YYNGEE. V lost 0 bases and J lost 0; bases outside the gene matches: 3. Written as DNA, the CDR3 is TGTGCCAGCAGCGTAGCGGGACAGAGCTCTGGAAACACCATATATTTT. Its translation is CASSVAGQSSGNTIYF.

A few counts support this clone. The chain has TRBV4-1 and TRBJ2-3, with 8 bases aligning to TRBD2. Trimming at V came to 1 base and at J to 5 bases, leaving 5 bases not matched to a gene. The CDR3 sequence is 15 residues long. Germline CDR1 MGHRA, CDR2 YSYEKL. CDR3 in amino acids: CASSQAGTSGDTQYF. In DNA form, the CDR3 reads TGCGCCAGCAGCCAAGCTGGGACTAGTGGAGATACGCAGTATTTT.

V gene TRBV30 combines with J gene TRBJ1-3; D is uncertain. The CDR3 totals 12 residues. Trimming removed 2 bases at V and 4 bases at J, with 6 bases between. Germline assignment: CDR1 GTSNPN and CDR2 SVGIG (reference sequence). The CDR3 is CAWSPRGNTIYF. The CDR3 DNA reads TGTGCCTGGAGTCCCCGGGGAAACACCATATATTTT. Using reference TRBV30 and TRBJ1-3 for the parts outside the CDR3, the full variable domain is SQTIHQWPATLVQPVGSPLSLECTVEGTSNPNLYWYRQAAGRGLQLLFYSVGIGQISSEVPQNLSASRPQDRQFILSSKKLLLSDSGFYLCAWSPRGNTIYFGEGSWLTVV.

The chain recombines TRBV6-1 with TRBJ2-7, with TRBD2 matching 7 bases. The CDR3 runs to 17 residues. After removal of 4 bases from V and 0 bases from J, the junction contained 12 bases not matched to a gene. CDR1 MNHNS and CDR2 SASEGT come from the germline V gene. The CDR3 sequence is CASSGHDSRGDSYEQYF. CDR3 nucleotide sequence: TGTGCCAGCAGTGGCCATGACTCTCGGGGGGACTCCTACGAGCAGTACTTC.

Written as DNA, the CDR3 is TGTGCCTGGAGTGTAACGCTCGAGGGAGGGTATGAGCAGTTCTTC. Residues: CAWSVTLEGGYEQFF. This sequence joins TRBV30 and TRBJ2-1, with 7 positions matching TRBD2. The CDR3 has 15 residues. V dropped 0 bases and J dropped 8; count of bases not matched to a gene: 10. From germline, CDR1 is GTSNPN and CDR2 SVGIG (reference sequence).

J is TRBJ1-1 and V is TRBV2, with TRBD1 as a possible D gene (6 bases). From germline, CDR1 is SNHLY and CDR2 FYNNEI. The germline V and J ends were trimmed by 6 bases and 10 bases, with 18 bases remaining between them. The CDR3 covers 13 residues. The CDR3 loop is CASRDSGVWGAFF. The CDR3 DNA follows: TGTGCCAGCAGGGACTCAGGGGTTTGGGGAGCTTTCTTT.

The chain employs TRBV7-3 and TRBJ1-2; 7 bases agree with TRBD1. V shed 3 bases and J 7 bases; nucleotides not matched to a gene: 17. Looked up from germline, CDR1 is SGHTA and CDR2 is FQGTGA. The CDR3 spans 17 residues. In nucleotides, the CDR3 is TGTGCCAGCAGCTTGGAGGGGACAGCCGGCGCCCATGGTGGCTACACCTTC. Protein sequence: CASSLEGTAGAHGGYTF. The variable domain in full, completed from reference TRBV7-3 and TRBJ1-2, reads GAGVSQTPSNKVTEKGKYVELRCDPISGHTALYWYRQSLGQGPEFLIYFQGTGAADDSGLPNDRFFAVRPEGSVSTLKIQRTERGDSAVYLCASSLEGTAGAHGGYTFGSGTRLTVV.

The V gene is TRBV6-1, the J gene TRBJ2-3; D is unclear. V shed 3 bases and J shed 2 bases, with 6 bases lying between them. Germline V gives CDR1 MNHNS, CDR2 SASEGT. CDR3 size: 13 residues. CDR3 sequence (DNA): TGTGCCAGCAGTGATATGTCCACAGATACGCAGTATTTT. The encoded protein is CASSDMSTDTQYF.

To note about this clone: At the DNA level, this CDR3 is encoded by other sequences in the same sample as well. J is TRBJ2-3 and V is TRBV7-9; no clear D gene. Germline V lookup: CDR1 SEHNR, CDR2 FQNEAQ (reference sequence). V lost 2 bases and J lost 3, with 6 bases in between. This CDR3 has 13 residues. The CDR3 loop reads CASSLSVTDTQYF. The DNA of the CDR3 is TGTGCCAGCAGCTTATCTGTGACAGATACGCAGTATTTT.

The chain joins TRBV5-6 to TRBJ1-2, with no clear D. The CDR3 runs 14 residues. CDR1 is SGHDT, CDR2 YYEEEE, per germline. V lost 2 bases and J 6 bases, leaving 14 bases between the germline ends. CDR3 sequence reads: CASSLPQPGHGYTF. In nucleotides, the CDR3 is TGTGCCAGCAGCTTACCCCAGCCGGGTCATGGCTACACCTTC.

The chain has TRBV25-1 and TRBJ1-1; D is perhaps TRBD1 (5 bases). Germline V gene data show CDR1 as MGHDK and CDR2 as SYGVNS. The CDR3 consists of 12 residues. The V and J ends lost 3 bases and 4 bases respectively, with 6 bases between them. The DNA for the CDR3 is TGTGCCAGCAGTGAGGGGGGCACTGAAGCTTTCTTT. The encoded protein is CASSEGGTEAFF.

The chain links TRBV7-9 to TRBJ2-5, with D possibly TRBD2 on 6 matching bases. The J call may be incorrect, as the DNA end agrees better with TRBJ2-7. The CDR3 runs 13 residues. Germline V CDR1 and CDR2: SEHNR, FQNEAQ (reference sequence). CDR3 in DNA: TGTGCCAGCAGCTTCGGCGGGACCTACGAGCAGTACTTC. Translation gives CASSFGGTYEQYF.

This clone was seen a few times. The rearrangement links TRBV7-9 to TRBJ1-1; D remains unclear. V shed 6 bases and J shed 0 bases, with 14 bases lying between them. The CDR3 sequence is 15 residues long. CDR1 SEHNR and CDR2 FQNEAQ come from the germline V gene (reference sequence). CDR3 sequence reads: CASRAPGDLNTEAFF. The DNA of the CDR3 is TGTGCCAGCAGGGCCCCGGGTGATTTGAACACTGAAGCTTTCTTT.

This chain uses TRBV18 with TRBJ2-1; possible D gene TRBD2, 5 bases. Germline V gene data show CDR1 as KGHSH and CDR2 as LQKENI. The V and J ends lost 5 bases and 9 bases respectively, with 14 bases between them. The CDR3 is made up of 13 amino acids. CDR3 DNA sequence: TGTGCCAGCTCAGCGGGTGTCAGGAGTGAGCAGTTCTTC. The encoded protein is CASSAGVRSEQFF.

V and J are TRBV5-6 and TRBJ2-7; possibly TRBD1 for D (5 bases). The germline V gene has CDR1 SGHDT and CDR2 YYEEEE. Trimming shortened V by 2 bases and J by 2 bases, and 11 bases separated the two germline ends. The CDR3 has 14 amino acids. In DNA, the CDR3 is TGTGCCAGCAGCTTCCAGGGCACGCCCTACGAGCAGTACTTC. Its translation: CASSFQGTPYEQYF. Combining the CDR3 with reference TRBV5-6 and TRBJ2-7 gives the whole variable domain DAGVTQSPTHLIKTRGQQVTLRCSPKSGHDTVSWYQQALGQGPQFIFQYYEEEERQRGNFPDRFSGHQFPNYSSELNVNALLLGDSALYLCASSFQGTPYEQYFGPGTRLTVT.

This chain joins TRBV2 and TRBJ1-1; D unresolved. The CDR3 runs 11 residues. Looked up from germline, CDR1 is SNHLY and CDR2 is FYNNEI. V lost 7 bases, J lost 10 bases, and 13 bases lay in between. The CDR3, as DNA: TGTGCCAGCACCACTACGTCTGGAGCTTTCTTT. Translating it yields CASTTTSGAFF.

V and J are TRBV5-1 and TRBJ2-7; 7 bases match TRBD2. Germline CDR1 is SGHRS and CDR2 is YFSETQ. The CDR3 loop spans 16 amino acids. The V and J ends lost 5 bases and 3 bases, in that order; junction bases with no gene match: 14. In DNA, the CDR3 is TGCGCCAGCAGTCGCGATGGGGGGAGGGACGTCTACGAGCAGTACTTC. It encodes CASSRDGGRDVYEQYF.

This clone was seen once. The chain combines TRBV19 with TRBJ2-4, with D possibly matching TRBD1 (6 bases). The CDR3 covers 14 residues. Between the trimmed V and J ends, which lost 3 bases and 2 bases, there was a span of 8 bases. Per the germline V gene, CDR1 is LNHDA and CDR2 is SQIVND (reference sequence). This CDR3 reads CASSIWGPKNIQYF. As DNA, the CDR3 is TGTGCCAGTAGTATTTGGGGGCCCAAAAACATTCAGTACTTC.

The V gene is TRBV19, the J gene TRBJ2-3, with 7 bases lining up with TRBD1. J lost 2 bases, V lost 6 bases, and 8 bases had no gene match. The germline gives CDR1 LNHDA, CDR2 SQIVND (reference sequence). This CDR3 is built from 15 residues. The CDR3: CASRRLQGDTDTQYF. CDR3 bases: TGTGCCAGTAGGAGATTGCAGGGGGACACAGATACGCAGTATTTT.

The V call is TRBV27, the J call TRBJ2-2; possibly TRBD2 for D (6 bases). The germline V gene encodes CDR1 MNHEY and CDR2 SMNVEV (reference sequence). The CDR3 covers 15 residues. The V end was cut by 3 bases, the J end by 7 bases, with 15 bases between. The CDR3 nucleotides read TGTGCCAGCAGTTTCGGACACCTCGGGGGCGGGGAGCTGTTTTTT. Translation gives CASSFGHLGGGELFF.

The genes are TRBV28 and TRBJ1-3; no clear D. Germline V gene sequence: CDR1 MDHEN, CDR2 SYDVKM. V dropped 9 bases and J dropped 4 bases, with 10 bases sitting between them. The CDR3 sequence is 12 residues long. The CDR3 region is CASTSGGNTIYF. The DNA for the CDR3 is TGTGCCAGTACCTCTGGCGGAAACACCATATATTTT.

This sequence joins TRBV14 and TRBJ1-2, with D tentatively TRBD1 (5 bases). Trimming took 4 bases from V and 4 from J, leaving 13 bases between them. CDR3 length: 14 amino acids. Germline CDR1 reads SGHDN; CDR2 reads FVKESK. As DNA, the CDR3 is TGTGCCAGCAGCCCCGCGCGGGGGTTCTATGGCTACACCTTC. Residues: CASSPARGFYGYTF.

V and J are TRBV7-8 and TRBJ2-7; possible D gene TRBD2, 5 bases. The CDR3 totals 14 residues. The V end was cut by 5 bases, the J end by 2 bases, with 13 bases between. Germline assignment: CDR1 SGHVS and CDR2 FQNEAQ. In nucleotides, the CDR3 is TGTGCCAGCAGCCATACCAGGAGGACCTACGAGCAGTACTTC. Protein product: CASSHTRRTYEQYF.